This TCR beta chain was sequenced for a study of HIV-infected children after antiretroviral therapy interruption. Overall study context: Weeks 0, 12, interruption end (24 or 48), and about 3 years post-study gave interruption-arm samples. Continuous-treatment samples came from weeks 0, 48 and 150. Study observations and caveats: After treatment interruption started, naive CD4+ CDR3 overlap across time points dropped.

Described treatment: PENTA 11 planned treatment interruption arm or continuous ART arm. At least 5 million viable PBMCs were required per cryopreserved sample. Concerning this clonotype itself: Its antigen is still unknown.

The TCR library was built from RNA with a 3' RACE protocol and unique molecular identifiers. In TCRdb, the 3' RACE reads were re-called with MiXCR into one record per CDR3 protein. The sample has some 90,000 distinct CDR3 sequences, about 6.9% seen once. This clonotype was obtained from a pool of human donors with HIV. Sequenced here: CD45RA+ CD4+ T cells from PBMCs, pooled from several time points, sampled from a donor given antiretroviral therapy, either interrupted or continuous. Noted subset: naive CD4+ CD45RA+ CD45RO- T cells.

The CDR3 protein is CSVEETGKNEQFF. The CDR3 DNA is TGCAGCGTTGAGGAGACAGGGAAGAATGAGCAGTTCTTC. The chain is built from TRBV29-1 and TRBJ2-1; TRBD1 matches at 7 bases. J was trimmed by 7 bases and V by 3 bases; bases with no gene match: 6. CDR1 and CDR2 (germline): SQVTM, ANQGSEA. The CDR3 is made up of 13 amino acids.